The subject of this entry is one T cell receptor (beta chain). What it recognizes is unknown. This sample is part of a study of cytomegalovirus exposure and HLA in healthy donors. CDR1 is LNHDA and CDR2 is SQIVND in the germline V gene (reference sequence). The CDR3 has 14 residues. Trimming removed 0 bases from V and 1 base from J, with 7 bases in between. Study observations and caveats: Most observed TCR sequences were rare, whereas some public TCRs were detected in many donors.

In the PCR, 60 Vbeta and 13 Jbeta primers were used. The method was immunoSEQ multiplex PCR; TCRdb's version includes in-frame clones alone and lacks a portion of them. This table holds some 170,000 clones, 80% found once. This clonotype was obtained from a man aged 18 to 29 in good health and CMV-seropositive. This chain links TRBV19 with TRBJ2-7, with D perhaps matching TRBD2 (5 bases). The source material was PBMCs. In nucleotides, the CDR3 is TGTGCCAGTAGTATAGATCTAGCATCCTACGAGCAGTACTTC. It translates to CASSIDLASYEQYF.